This TCR beta chain was captured in a study of blood T cells in healthy people across ages. Using a J-beta primer mix together with a sample-barcoded 5' primer, a second PCR was run for roughly 6 to 12 cycles. TCRdb re-called the 5' RACE reads with MiXCR, one entry per CDR3 protein. The profile shows hundreds of thousands of distinct CDR3 sequences, under 30% of them singletons. Germline V gene data show CDR1 as MNHEY and CDR2 as SVGAGI. The CDR3 length is 15 residues. V was trimmed by 0 bases and J by 5 bases, leaving 10 bases between them. These data were likewise used in another study, on T cells of mothers and their children.

Sequenced input: blood. The receptor was derived from a boy younger than 18 in good health. The gene calls are TRBV6-5 and TRBJ1-4; the D is unclear. CDR3 protein: CASSYSGFRNEKLFF. Here the CDR3 DNA reads TGTGCCAGCAGTTACTCGGGCTTCAGAAATGAAAAACTGTTTTTT.